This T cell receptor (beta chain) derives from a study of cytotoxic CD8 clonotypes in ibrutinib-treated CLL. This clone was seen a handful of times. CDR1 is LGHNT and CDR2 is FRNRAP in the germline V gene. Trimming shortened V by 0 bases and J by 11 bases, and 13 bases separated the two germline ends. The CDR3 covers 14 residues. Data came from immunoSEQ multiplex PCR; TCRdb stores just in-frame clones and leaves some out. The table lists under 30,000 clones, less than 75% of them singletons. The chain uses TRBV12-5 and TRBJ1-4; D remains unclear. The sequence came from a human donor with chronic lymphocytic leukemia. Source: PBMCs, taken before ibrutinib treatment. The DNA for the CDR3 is TGTGCTAGTGGTTTGGTCGGCGGGATGGGGAAACTGTTTTTT. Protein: CASGLVGGMGKLFF. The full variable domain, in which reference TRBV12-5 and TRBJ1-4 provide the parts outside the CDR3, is DARVTQTPRHKVTEMGQEVTMRCQPILGHNTVFWYRQTMMQGLELLAYFRNRAPLDDSGMPKDRFSAEMPDATLATLKIQPSEPRDSAVYFCASGLVGGMGKLFFGSGTQLSVL.